This TCR beta chain originates from a study of cytomegalovirus exposure and HLA in healthy donors (dated by TCRdb to the late 2010s). With regard to the full study: An earlier analysis of several hundred of the donors reported 250 to 350 Gb of sequence data and around 120 million unique TCR beta sequences from some 180 million T cells. An early release that covered around 590 HLA-typed donors contained around 300 gigabases of sequencing data and 70 million to 100 million unique TCR sequences. Among the roughly 400 genotyped donors, roughly 80% belonged to the genetic ancestry cluster associated with self-reported Caucasian donors. The study aimed to test whether signatures of past pathogen exposure could be identified by cataloging public T cell receptors. The study profiled the T cell repertoires of approximately 700 subjects by immunosequencing and related them to cytomegalovirus serostatus. Besides the first cohort of under 700 subjects, a separate validation cohort made up of 120 different subjects was used. To predict cytomegalovirus infection status, the study combined high-throughput TCR immunosequencing, statistical association of individual TCRs with disease status, and machine learning. A later analysis re-examined previously published TCR beta repertoires from hundreds of donors and added high-resolution HLA genotyping to investigate patterns of TCR occurrence. In the later analysis, no new phenotypic data were used to find candidate immune exposures; instead, reliance was placed on TCR beta sequences and their occurrence across donors. To decide whether each TCR beta V gene segment behaved as functional or pseudogenic, an earlier analysis of some 600 of the donors relied on high-throughput TCR beta sequencing. Donor age, sex, ethnicity and CMV serostatus were collected together with the repertoire data. A later genetic analysis used genome-wide SNP genotypes for about three fifths of the 666 donors, treating that subset as a discovery cohort. Every repertoire in the discovery cohort had been generated on one and the same sequencing platform. Both class I and class II loci were covered by HLA typing, at four-digit resolution. The number of donors typed differed by locus, with about 629-630 for A, B, C, DRB1 and DQB1, over 500 for DQA1, approximately 570 for DPA1, and about 450 for DPB1. Four to six DR-DQ haplotypes were handled as single units for association and clustering, since linkage in the cohort was strong. On average, 235,054 unique TCR beta nucleotide sequences were sequenced per donor among a few hundred genotyped donors of the cohort, with 15% to 20% of those sequences being non-productive.

Library preparation employed the immunoSEQ multiplex PCR assay. For the multiplex PCR, a mixture combining 60 forward primers for TCR Vbeta segments and 13 reverse primers for TCR Jbeta segments was used. Amplification of the CDR3 region of rearranged TCR beta genes was performed with a multiplex PCR assay on genomic DNA. The Illumina HiSeq System was used to sequence the amplified TCR beta libraries as 87-base-pair reads. The study's processing was this. Across the roughly 700 repertoires, a later analysis counted some 80 million unique TCR beta chains, roughly 11 million of which were shared by at least two donors. Raw reads were error-corrected and collapsed into unique sequences by a nearest-neighbor algorithm in which closely related sequences were merged to remove PCR and sequencing errors. To assign V, D and J gene segments, CDR3 sequences were aligned to IMGT reference sequences. For a sequence to be retained, at least a six-nucleotide match to both a V gene segment and a J gene segment was required. Rearrangements were called productive when the CDR3 lacked stop codons and stayed in frame with V and J; all others were non-productive. CDR3 was defined according to IMGT convention as the region running from the second conserved V-encoded cysteine to the conserved J-encoded phenylalanine. The earlier analysis of 500 to 750 of the donors excluded any sequence lacking an unambiguous match to a single V gene segment. In an earlier analysis of some 590 of the donors, V segments were called functional above 56.7% productive rearrangements and were called segregating when the between-donor standard deviation exceeded 5%. A statistical classification framework was developed to diagnose cytomegalovirus status using the catalog of TCR beta chain sequences. In a later analysis, TCR nucleotide sequences were compared against IMGT/GENE-DB human TR gene sequences so that V and J genes could be assigned. The TCRdist pipeline was used in a later analysis to assign CDR3 sequences and most-parsimonious VDJ recombination scenarios. In a later analysis, every TCR beta chain was defined by the combination of its CDR3 amino acid sequence and its V-gene family, and reads without a unique V-gene family were dropped. A later analysis removed 500 to 600 highly shared, low-generation-probability nucleotide sequences to deal with suspected cross-contamination and a sequencing artifact. For each public chain, a later analysis derived a clonal expansion index from normalized ranks of inferred template counts within each repertoire. In a later analysis, generation probabilities were computed using a VDJ recombination model fitted to out-of-frame rearrangements, and the results were checked against IGoR. In a later analysis, TCR-TCR, TCR-HLA and TCR-CMV co-occurrence was scored with hypergeometric tests, and a repertoire-size bias correction was applied to TCR pairs. A later analysis estimated false discovery rates by permuting HLA or CMV assignments 20 times. In a later analysis, co-occurring TCRs were grouped using DBSCAN, with TCRdist sequence similarity added in when clustering inside HLA-allele-positive subsets. Co-occurrence clustering excluded repertoires with fewer than 30,000 or more than 120,000 public chains, plus five with anomalous nucleotide sharing. TCRdb holds this immuneACCESS table with in-frame rearrangements only. Some clones are missing; in checked studies, unresolved V genes explain under half, and the rest has no known cause. V and J calls and clone size are given by that table; D and trimming were obtained from the DNA. This sample has 130,000 or so clones in its table, and 65% to 90% of those were observed once. About 2% of the sample goes to the ten largest clones.

What the work shows at the level of the full study, not this receptor alone: Sequencing depth was assumed to be roughly uniform across donors in the presence/absence analyses, though that assumption may not hold. Strong co-occurrence of HLA alleles, especially DR and DQ, made assigning TCR associations to individual alleles difficult. This cohort had only TCR beta chains sequenced, and the lack of alpha or paired-chain data limited which features could be detected. Most TCR sequences were observed very rarely across donors, whereas some public TCRs were present in many individuals. Because some donors lacked HLA typing at each locus, the association tests relied only on the typed subset. Linkage disequilibrium might explain the correlated functional status among segregating V segments, but an unknown experimental factor could not be excluded. Because counts were too low, seventeen rarely observed V segments, including chromosome 9 orphons, were left out of the earlier analysis of 587 of the donors. A further reported finding was that TCR beta sequences accurately predicted the HLA-A and HLA-B alleles for most subjects in the first cohort. The classifier was reported to diagnose cytomegalovirus status with high specificity and sensitivity in both the original and validation cohorts. The study gave a list of 150 to 200 TCR beta chains associated with cytomegalovirus. Broadly in line with IMGT annotations, most TCR beta V segments showed up in productive rearrangements about 87% or about 30% of the time in an earlier analysis of about 500 of the donors. The sequencing pipeline was judged likely to have produced a cluster of highly shared sequence variants as a technical artifact. According to a later analysis, most CMV-associated TCR beta chains appeared to be HLA-restricted, and the HLA associations seemed to be driven largely by CMV exposure. In a later analysis, several top co-occurrence clusters were reported to appear linked to parvovirus B19, influenza, CMV and Epstein-Barr virus. A later analysis found that TCR association rates varied across HLA loci, with DRB1 alleles showing the most associated TCRs and HLA-C alleles the fewest. Some IMGT-functional V segments, including TRBV6-2 and TRBV6-3, could not be told apart with the 87-base-pair reads, so those segments were excluded. Compared with the approximately 670-donor mean, donors in an Asian-associated ancestry cluster had fewer N-insertions in productive TCRs, according to a later genetic analysis. The authors suggested that the approach could potentially be extended to other disease states and immunological phenotypes. In vitro tests confirmed that a few of the cytomegalovirus-associated TCR beta chains recognize cytomegalovirus antigens. An association between a missense DCLRE1C variant and V-gene and J-gene trimming of TCR beta chains was found in a later genetic analysis and replicated in an independent cohort. A later analysis associated about 17,000 TCR beta sequences with specific HLA alleles at a false discovery rate of 0.05. The only immune exposure information available for the cohort was CMV serostatus. In a later analysis, HLA-associated TCR beta chains showed more clonal expansion and lower generation probabilities than non-associated chains that were equally common.

The cohort comprised fewer than 700 healthy bone marrow donors. At the time of sampling, every cohort member was nominally healthy, though immune exposures that went unrecorded were likely present. The donor tested CMV seronegative, placing the donor among the roughly 400 seronegative members of the cohort. A peripheral blood sample was provided by each donor, and peripheral blood mononuclear cells were used for TCR beta sequencing. The Qiagen DNeasy Blood Extraction Kit was used to extract genomic DNA from the blood cell samples. V and J are truncated by 5 bases and 9 bases respectively, leaving an intervening sequence of 17 bases. Looking up the germline V gene (reference sequence) yields CDR1 LNHNV and CDR2 YYDKDF. Reading from cysteine to phenylalanine, the CDR3 counts 13 amino acids. The entry retains the CDR3 DNA only, 39 bases that are in frame from base 1. Points on this clone: It lacks a known antigen. One base away there is no much larger clone; base qualities are not given.

The sequence derives from a man aged 30 to 45 in good health and CMV-seronegative. Sequenced input: PBMCs. The sequence links TRBV15 to TRBJ2-7; TRBD1 is a weak D gene call, 5 bases matching. The DNA is as follows: TGTGCCACCAGCGCCAGGGAATTTAGGCCGCAGTACTTC. Its protein product is CATSAREFRPQYF.